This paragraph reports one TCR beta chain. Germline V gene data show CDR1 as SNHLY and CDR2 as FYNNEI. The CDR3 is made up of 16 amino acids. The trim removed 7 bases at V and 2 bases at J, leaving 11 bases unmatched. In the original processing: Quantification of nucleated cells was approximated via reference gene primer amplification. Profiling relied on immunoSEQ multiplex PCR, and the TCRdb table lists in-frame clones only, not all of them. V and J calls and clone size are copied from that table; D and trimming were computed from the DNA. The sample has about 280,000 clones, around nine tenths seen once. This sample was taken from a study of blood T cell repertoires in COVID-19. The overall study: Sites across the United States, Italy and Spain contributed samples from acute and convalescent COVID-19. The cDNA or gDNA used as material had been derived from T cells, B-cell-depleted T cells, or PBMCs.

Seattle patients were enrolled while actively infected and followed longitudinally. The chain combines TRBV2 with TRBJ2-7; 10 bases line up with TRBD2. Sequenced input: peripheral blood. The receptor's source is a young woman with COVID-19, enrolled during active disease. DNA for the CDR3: TGTGCCAGCATGAGTGAAAGGACTAGCGGACCCTACGAGCAGTACTTC. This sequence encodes CASMSERTSGPYEQYF.